Reported below is one T cell receptor (beta chain). The sample is drawn from a study of shared clonotypes between healthy human individuals. Trimming stripped 2 bases from V and 3 bases from J, with 8 bases between. Germline CDR1 SGHRS, CDR2 YFSETQ. The CDR3 length is 14 residues. All donors were healthy HIV-negative adults lacking recent acute infections or vaccinations. TCRdb's copy holds only in-frame clones and misses some; the assay was immunoSEQ multiplex PCR. The sample yields about 560,000 clones, 70% to 80% seen once. The chain recombines TRBV5-1 with TRBJ2-2; D tentatively fits TRBD1 or TRBD2 (5 bases each). Sequencing input: PBMCs. This receptor was taken from a woman aged 40 to 50 in good health. Some clones in this sample may be carry-over from other donors' samples. CDR3 in DNA: TGCGCCAGCAGCTTTGGGGGAGACACCGGGGAGCTGTTTTTT. It encodes CASSFGGDTGELFF.